The rows below give T cell receptor beta chains drawn from one sample of a study of T cell responses to AZD1222 COVID-19 vaccine. Clones were read by immunoSEQ multiplex PCR, and TCRdb kept only the in-frame ones, dropping some. The sample lists 55,000 to 80,000 clones; approximately 80% were seen once. Sequences were derived from peripheral blood, sampled on day 0 of AZD1222 vaccination. The receptors derive from an adult in good health. Each CDR3 is given with its conserved first and last residue. Each record gives: CDR3 protein, CDR3 DNA, V gene, clone size, J gene, D gene. D genes are given only for firm matches. Clone size is given for some rows only: seen once, a few or many times, or a class if the clone is expanded.

CASSWENTEAFF	TGTGCCAGCAGTTGGGAGAACACTGAAGCTTTCTTT	TRBV28	-	TRBJ1-1	-
CASRADRDYGYTF	TGTGCCAGTAGGGCCGACAGGGATTATGGCTACACCTTC	TRBV5-6	-	TRBJ1-2	TRBD1
CASSDRDSNQPQHF	TGTGCCAGCAGCGACCGGGATAGCAATCAGCCCCAGCATTTT	TRBV7-2	few	TRBJ1-5	-
CASRREFGNQPQHF	TGTGCCAGCAGAAGGGAATTTGGCAATCAGCCCCAGCATTTT	TRBV6-6	-	TRBJ1-5	-
CASCSLGTSGLELFF	TGTGCCAGCTGCTCCCTGGGGACCTCTGGGTTAGAACTGTTTTTT	TRBV6-6	-	TRBJ1-4	-
CASGYGRVTTNEKLFF	TGTGCTAGTGGTTACGGCAGGGTTACAACTAATGAAAAACTGTTTTTT	TRBV12-5	-	TRBJ1-4	-
CATSVLSTNTGELFF	TGTGCCACCAGTGTTCTGTCTACGAACACCGGGGAGCTGTTTTTT	TRBV15	-	TRBJ2-2	-
CASSLSLASSRGGEQFF	TGTGCCAGCAGCTTAAGCCTAGCATCCTCGAGGGGCGGTGAGCAGTTCTTC	TRBV7-2	-	TRBJ2-1	-
CASSRHATNEKLFF	TGTGCCAGCAGTCGACACGCAACTAATGAAAAACTGTTTTTT	TRBV11-2	-	TRBJ1-4	-
CASSLSGYTDTQYF	TGTGCCAGCAGCTTGTCAGGGTACACAGATACGCAGTATTTT	TRBV5-4	-	TRBJ2-3	-
CASSPDWQETQYF	TGTGCCAGCAGTCCCGACTGGCAAGAGACCCAGTACTTC	TRBV6-5	-	TRBJ2-5	-
CASSLGQGSSEQYF	TGTGCCAGCAGCTTAGGTCAGGGATCGTCCGAGCAGTACTTC	TRBV7-2	-	TRBJ2-7	-
CASSEGTLLIEQFF	TGTGCCAGCAGCGAGGGGACCCTCCTAATAGAGCAGTTCTTC	TRBV9	-	TRBJ2-1	-
CASSLEDRKKQYF	TGCGCCAGCAGCTTGGAGGACAGGAAAAAGCAGTACTTC	TRBV5-1	-	TRBJ2-7	TRBD1
CASSQEVKAADTQYF	TGCGCCAGCAGCCAAGAGGTTAAAGCGGCAGATACGCAGTATTTT	TRBV4-3	-	TRBJ2-3	-
CASSVRTSGDTGELFF	TGTGCCAGCAGCGTCAGGACTAGCGGGGACACCGGGGAGCTGTTTTTT	TRBV13	few	TRBJ2-2	TRBD2
CATGESRDYGYTF	TGTGCCACGGGGGAGTCTAGGGACTATGGCTACACCTTC	TRBV7-9	once	TRBJ1-2	-
CASSEVLEGYTF	TGTGCCAGCAGTGAGGTTCTGGAAGGCTACACCTTC	TRBV2	few	TRBJ1-2	-
CASSPKYEQYF	TGTGCCAGCAGTCCAAAGTACGAGCAGTACTTC	TRBV28	-	TRBJ2-7	-
CAIESDKNEQFF	TGTGCCATCGAATCTGACAAGAATGAGCAGTTCTTC	TRBV10-3	few	TRBJ2-1	-
CASSKFSSTPRDKYGYTF	TGCGCCAGCAGCAAGTTCAGTTCAACCCCTCGGGATAAGTATGGCTACACCTTC	TRBV4-1	once	TRBJ1-2	-
CASKAGTENTEAFF	TGTGCCAGCAAAGCCGGGACAGAGAACACTGAAGCTTTCTTT	TRBV6-5	-	TRBJ1-1	TRBD1
CASSLEGSPRANYGYTF	TGTGCCAGCAGCTTGGAGGGCAGCCCGAGGGCTAACTATGGCTACACCTTC	TRBV5-5	-	TRBJ1-2	-
CASSFERNQPQHF	TGTGCCAGCAGTTTTGAGCGAAATCAGCCCCAGCATTTT	TRBV6-2/TRBV6-3	-	TRBJ1-5	-
CASSQELMNTEAFF	TGTGCCAGCAGCCAAGAACTCATGAACACTGAAGCTTTCTTT	TRBV3-1/TRBV3-2	-	TRBJ1-1	-
CASSLGGVNEQFF	TGTGCCAGCAGTTTAGGGGGGGTCAATGAGCAGTTCTTC	TRBV12-3/TRBV12-4	-	TRBJ2-1	-
CASSHRGSGDNEQFF	TGTGCCAGCAGCCATCGAGGCAGCGGAGACAATGAGCAGTTCTTC	TRBV3-1/TRBV3-2	-	TRBJ2-1	-
CASSLGGDEQYF	TGTGCCAGCAGCTTAGGAGGGGACGAGCAGTACTTC	TRBV7-3	-	TRBJ2-7	-
CASTLKQGADYGYTF	TGTGCCAGCACCTTAAAACAGGGGGCCGACTATGGCTACACCTTC	TRBV7-2	once	TRBJ1-2	TRBD1
CASSSRQGMNTEAFF	TGTGCCAGCAGTTCCCGACAGGGCATGAACACTGAAGCTTTCTTT	TRBV27	-	TRBJ1-1	TRBD1
CASSPLQGETQYF	TGTGCCAGCAGCCCCCTCCAGGGGGAGACCCAGTACTTC	TRBV5-6	-	TRBJ2-5	-
CASSPDDTQYF	TGTGCCAGTAGTCCCGATGATACGCAGTATTTT	TRBV19	-	TRBJ2-3	-
CASSIGGLGEQYF	TGTGCCAGTAGTATCGGCGGACTCGGCGAGCAGTACTTC	TRBV19	once	TRBJ2-7	-
CASSEDSLLLYF	TGTGCCAGCAGCGAGGACAGCCTCCTCCTATATTTT	TRBV12-3/TRBV12-4	-	TRBJ1-3	-
CASPQGKEKLFF	TGTGCCAGTCCCCAGGGTAAAGAAAAACTGTTTTTT	TRBV27	-	TRBJ1-4	-
CASSPTGRRRQPQHF	TGTGCCAGCTCACCGACAGGTCGAAGGAGGCAGCCCCAGCATTTT	TRBV18	-	TRBJ1-5	-
CASSFFGTGRETQYF	TGTGCCAGCAGCTTCTTCGGGACAGGGCGGGAGACCCAGTACTTC	TRBV5-5	-	TRBJ2-5	TRBD1
CSTSDLGTQYF	TGCAGTACGAGCGACCTGGGTACGCAGTATTTT	TRBV20-1	-	TRBJ2-3	-